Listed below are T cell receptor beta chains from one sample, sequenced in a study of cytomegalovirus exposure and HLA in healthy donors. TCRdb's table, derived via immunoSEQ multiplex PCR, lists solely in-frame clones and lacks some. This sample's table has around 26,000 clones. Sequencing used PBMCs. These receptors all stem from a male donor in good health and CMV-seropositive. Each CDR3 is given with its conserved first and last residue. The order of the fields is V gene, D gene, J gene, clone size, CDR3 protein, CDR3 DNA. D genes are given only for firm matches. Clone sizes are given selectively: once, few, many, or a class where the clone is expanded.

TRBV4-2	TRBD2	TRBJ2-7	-	CASSQATSGAYEQYF	TGTGCCAGCAGCCAAGCGACTAGCGGCGCCTACGAGCAGTACTTC
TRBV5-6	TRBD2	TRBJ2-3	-	CASSPLAGLAADTQYF	TGTGCCAGCAGCCCTTTGGCGGGACTAGCGGCAGATACGCAGTATTTT
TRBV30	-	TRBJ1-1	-	CAWTWEGKAFF	TGTGCCTGGACCTGGGAGGGTAAAGCTTTCTTT
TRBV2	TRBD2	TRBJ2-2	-	CASSVGGGENTGELFF	TGTGCCAGCAGTGTTGGCGGGGGGGAGAACACCGGGGAGCTGTTTTTT
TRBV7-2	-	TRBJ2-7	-	CASSSNSPEQYF	TGTGCCAGCAGCTCAAATAGCCCCGAGCAGTACTTC
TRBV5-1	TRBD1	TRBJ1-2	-	CASSLGGTGNYGYTF	TGCGCCAGCAGCTTGGGTGGGACAGGGAACTATGGCTACACCTTC
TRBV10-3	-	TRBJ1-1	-	CAISEPRRAEAFF	TGTGCCATCAGTGAGCCGAGGAGGGCTGAAGCTTTCTTT
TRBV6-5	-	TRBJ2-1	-	CASSYLGANEQFF	TGTGCCAGCAGTTACCTGGGGGCTAATGAGCAGTTCTTC
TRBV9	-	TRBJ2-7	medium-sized	CASSVDIFSAEQYF	TGTGCCAGCAGCGTCGACATTTTCTCCGCGGAGCAGTACTTC
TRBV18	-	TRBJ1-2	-	CASSPPSQGGNYGYTF	TGTGCCAGCTCACCACCGTCCCAGGGCGGTAACTATGGCTACACCTTC
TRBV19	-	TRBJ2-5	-	CASSQGTQETQYF	TGTGCCAGTAGTCAGGGGACCCAAGAGACCCAGTACTTC
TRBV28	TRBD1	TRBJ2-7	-	CASSFQIAGTGAYEQYF	TGTGCCAGCAGTTTCCAAATAGCCGGGACAGGCGCCTACGAGCAGTACTTC
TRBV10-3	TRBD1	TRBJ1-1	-	CAITDRVDTEAFF	TGTGCCATCACAGACAGGGTAGACACTGAAGCTTTCTTT
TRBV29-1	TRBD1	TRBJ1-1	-	CSVDRTGTPEAFF	TGCAGCGTCGACCGGACAGGGACCCCTGAAGCTTTCTTT
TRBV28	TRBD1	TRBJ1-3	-	CASSLGTARNTIYF	TGTGCCAGCAGTTTAGGGACAGCCCGAAACACCATATATTTT
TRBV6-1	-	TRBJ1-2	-	CASSRMTGRDGYTF	TGTGCCAGCAGTCGAATGACCGGTCGGGATGGCTACACCTTC
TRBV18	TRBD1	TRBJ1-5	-	CASSPDDRGISNQPQHF	TGTGCCAGCTCACCGGATGACAGGGGGATAAGCAATCAGCCCCAGCATTTT
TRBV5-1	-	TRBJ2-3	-	CASSLVGRTTDTQYF	TGCGCCAGCAGCTTGGTGGGCAGAACCACAGATACGCAGTATTTT
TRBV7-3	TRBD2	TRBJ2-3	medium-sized	CASSHLAGTTDTQYF	TGTGCCAGCAGCCACTTAGCGGGGACCACAGATACGCAGTATTTT
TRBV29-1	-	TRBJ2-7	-	CSVESFERSYEQYF	TGCAGCGTTGAATCATTTGAGAGGTCCTACGAGCAGTACTTC
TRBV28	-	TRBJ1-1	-	CASWGLLGTEAFF	TGTGCCAGCTGGGGACTGCTTGGGACTGAAGCTTTCTTT
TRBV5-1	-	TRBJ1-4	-	CASSLAQGEAEKLFF	TGCGCCAGCAGCTTGGCTCAGGGCGAGGCTGAAAAACTGTTTTTT
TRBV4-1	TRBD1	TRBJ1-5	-	CASSHVGTGVNNQPQHF	TGCGCCAGCAGCCACGTGGGTACAGGGGTGAACAATCAGCCCCAGCATTTT
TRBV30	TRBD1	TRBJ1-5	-	CAWSADRVGKGNQPQHF	TGTGCCTGGAGTGCCGACAGGGTAGGAAAGGGCAATCAGCCCCAGCATTTT
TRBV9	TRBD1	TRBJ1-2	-	CASSGTGTNYGYTF	TGTGCCAGCAGTGGGACAGGCACTAACTATGGCTACACCTTC
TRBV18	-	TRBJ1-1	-	CASSPAGGASGTEAFF	TGTGCCAGCTCACCAGCGGGGGGCGCATCGGGCACTGAAGCTTTCTTT
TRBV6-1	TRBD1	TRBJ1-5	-	CASSVRDRLNQPQHF	TGTGCCAGCAGTGTACGGGACAGACTAAATCAGCCCCAGCATTTT
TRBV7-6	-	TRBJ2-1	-	CASSSAGSPYNEQFF	TGTGCCAGCAGCTCCGCAGGGTCACCATACAATGAGCAGTTCTTC
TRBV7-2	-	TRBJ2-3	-	CASSLALIRDFYTDTQYF	TGTGCCAGCAGCTTAGCGCTAATCCGGGACTTCTACACAGATACGCAGTATTTT
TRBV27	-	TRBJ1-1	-	CASSPAGSVNTEAFF	TGTGCCAGCAGTCCCGCTGGCAGCGTGAACACTGAAGCTTTCTTT
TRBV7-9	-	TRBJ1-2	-	CASSTRSDSTGDGYTF	TGTGCCAGCAGCACTCGCTCGGACAGTACCGGGGATGGCTACACCTTC
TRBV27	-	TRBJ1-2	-	CASSSRTANYGYTF	TGTGCCAGCAGTTCCCGGACTGCTAACTATGGCTACACCTTC
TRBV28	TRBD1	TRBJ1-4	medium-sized	CASSRPPGQGYEKLFF	TGTGCCAGCAGTCGCCCCCCGGGACAGGGGTATGAAAAACTGTTTTTT
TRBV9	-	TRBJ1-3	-	CASSRPPRGGNTIYF	TGTGCCAGCAGCCGACCCCCCAGGGGAGGAAACACCATATATTTT
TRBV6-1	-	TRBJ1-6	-	CASSEGAGNNSPLHF	TGTGCCAGCAGTGAAGGGGCAGGCAATAATTCACCCCTCCACTTT
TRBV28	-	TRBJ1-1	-	CASSLGRNTEAFF	TGTGCCAGCAGTTTGGGCAGGAACACTGAAGCTTTCTTT
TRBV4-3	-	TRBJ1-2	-	CASSQAQSLNYGYTF	TGCGCCAGCAGCCAAGCCCAAAGCCTTAACTATGGCTACACCTTC
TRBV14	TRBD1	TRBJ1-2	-	CASSPRTGGDYGYTF	TGTGCCAGCAGCCCTCGGACAGGGGGCGACTATGGCTACACCTTC
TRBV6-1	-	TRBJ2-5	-	CASSAQQPQETQYF	TGTGCCAGCAGCGCCCAACAACCCCAAGAGACCCAGTACTTC
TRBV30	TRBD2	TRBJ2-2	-	CAFLREGNTGELFF	TGTGCCTTCCTCCGGGAGGGAAACACCGGGGAGCTGTTTTTT
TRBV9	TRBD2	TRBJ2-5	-	CASSVGGGGRPVQTQYF	TGTGCCAGCAGCGTAGGTGGGGGCGGGAGGCCCGTACAGACCCAGTACTTC
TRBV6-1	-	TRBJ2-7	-	CASREQGSSYEQYF	TGTGCCAGCAGGGAACAGGGTTCCTCCTACGAGCAGTACTTC
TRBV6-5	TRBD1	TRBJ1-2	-	CASSYVRTGGNYGYTF	TGTGCCAGCAGTTATGTCAGGACAGGGGGGAACTATGGCTACACCTTC